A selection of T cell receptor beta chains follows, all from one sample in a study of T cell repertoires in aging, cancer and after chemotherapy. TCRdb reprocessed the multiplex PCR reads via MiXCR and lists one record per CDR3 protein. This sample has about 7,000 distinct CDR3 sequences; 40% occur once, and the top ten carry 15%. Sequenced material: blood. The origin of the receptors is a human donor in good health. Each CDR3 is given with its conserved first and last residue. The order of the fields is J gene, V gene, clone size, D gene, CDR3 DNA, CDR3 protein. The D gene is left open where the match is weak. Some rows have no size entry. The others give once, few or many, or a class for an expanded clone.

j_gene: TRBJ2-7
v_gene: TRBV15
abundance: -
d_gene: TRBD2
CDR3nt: TGTGCCACCAGCAGAGATAGGATGGAGCGGGGGGCCTACGAGCAGTACTTC
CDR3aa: CATSRDRMERGAYEQYF

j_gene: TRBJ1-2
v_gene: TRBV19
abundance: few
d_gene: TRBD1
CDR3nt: TGTGCCAGCAGGATACAGGGGGCGTTTGGCTACACCTTC
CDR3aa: CASRIQGAFGYTF

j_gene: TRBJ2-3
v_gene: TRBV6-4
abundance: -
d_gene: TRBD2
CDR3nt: TGTGCCAGCAGCTCTAGCGGGGGTAGCACAGATACGCAGTATTTT
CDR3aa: CASSSSGGSTDTQYF

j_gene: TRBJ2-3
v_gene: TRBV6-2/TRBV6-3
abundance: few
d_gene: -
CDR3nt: TGTGCCAGCACTGAGCGGACCCCCACAGATACGCAGTATTTT
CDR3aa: CASTERTPTDTQYF

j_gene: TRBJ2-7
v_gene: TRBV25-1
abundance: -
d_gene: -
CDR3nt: TGTGCCAGCAGTGAACTGTCCTACGAGCAGTACTTC
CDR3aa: CASSELSYEQYF

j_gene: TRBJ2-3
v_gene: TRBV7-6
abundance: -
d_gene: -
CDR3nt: TGTGCCAGCAGCCAGGCAGGGAACACAGATACGCAGTATTTT
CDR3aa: CASSQAGNTDTQYF

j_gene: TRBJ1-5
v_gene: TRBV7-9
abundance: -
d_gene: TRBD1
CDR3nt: TGTGCCAGCAGCCTTGGACAGGGGTGCGGTCAGCCCCAGCATTTT
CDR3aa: CASSLGQGCGQPQHF

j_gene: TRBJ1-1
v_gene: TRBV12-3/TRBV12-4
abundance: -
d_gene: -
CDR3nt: TGTGCCAGCAGCATACAGGGAATGGGTGAAGCTTTCTTT
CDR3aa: CASSIQGMGEAFF

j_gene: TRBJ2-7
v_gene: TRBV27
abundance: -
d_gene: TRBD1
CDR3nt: TGTGCCAGCAGTCCCCAGGGGGTTACCTACGAGCAGTACTTC
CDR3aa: CASSPQGVTYEQYF

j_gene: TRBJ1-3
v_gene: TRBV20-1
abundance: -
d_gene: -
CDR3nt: TGCAGTGCCCTACAGGGATCTGGAAACACCATATATTTT
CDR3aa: CSALQGSGNTIYF

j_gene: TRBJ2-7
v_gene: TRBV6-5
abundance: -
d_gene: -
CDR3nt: TGTGCCAGCAGCCCAGGACACTCCTACGAGCAGTACTTC
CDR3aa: CASSPGHSYEQYF

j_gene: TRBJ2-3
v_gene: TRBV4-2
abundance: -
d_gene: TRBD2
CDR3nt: TGTGCCAGCAGCCAAGTAAGAAGCGGGGGGGCAGATACGCAGTATTTT
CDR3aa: CASSQVRSGGADTQYF

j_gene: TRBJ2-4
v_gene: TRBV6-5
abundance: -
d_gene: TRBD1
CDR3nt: TGTGCCAGCAGACGACAGGGGATAAAAAACATTCAGTACTTC
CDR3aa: CASRRQGIKNIQYF

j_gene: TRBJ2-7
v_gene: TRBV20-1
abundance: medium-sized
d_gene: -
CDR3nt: TGCAGTGCTACGTCGACAGAGAACTCCTACGAGCAGTACTTC
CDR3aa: CSATSTENSYEQYF

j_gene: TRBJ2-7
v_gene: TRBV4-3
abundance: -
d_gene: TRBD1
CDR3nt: TGCGCCAGCAGCCAAGACTCCAGGCCGGGACAGGACTCCTACGAGCAGTACTTC
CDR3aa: CASSQDSRPGQDSYEQYF

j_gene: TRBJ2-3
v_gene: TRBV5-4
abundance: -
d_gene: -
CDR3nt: TGTGCCAGCAGCTTGGCAGTCGCAGACCCAACTCAAGATACGCAGTATTTT
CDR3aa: CASSLAVADPTQDTQYF

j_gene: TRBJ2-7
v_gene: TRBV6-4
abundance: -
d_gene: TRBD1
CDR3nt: TGTGCCAGCACGACAGGGCTCGAGACGGGGACAAACTACGAGCAGTACTTC
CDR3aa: CASTTGLETGTNYEQYF